This entry concerns a single T cell receptor (beta chain). This clonotype occurred many times. Its antigen remains undetermined. No much larger clone is present one base from it, and per-base qualities are unavailable. The method behind the library was multiplex PCR. The sequencer listed for this sample is Illumina HiSeq 4000. TCR beta libraries were built with iRepertoire HTBI primers and Arm-PCR amplification of CDR3 regions. Before sequencing, the PCR products underwent gel purification. Concerning the study's data processing: Gene usage analysis of CDR3 amino acid clonotypes relied on the approximately 60 TRBV and about 15 TRBJ segments identified across samples. COPE and FqMerger were used to merge filtered high-quality paired reads into contigs. BLAST was used to align contigs to IMGT TRBV, TRBD and TRBJ reference genes, and CDR3 was defined according to IMGT. Clonotypes above 0.1% frequency were classified as highly expanded clones. Shannon entropy was used to measure repertoire diversity, and the Gini coefficient was used to measure V-J evenness. Clonotypes shared by more than one individual were considered public. The public reads were reprocessed in TCRdb via fastp at Q25 and MiXCR, keeping in-frame beta chains. Under each unique CDR3 protein, matching rows form one entry showing the most common genes and DNA. Clone size and V and J calls follow TCRdb, not the original study. The sample yields around 400,000 distinct CDR3 sequences; around 16% were counted once. The biggest ten clones account for 22% of the sample.

The time point label corresponds to: newly diagnosed GD, antithyroid drugs for less than 3 months. For both TCR sequencing and RNA sequencing, RNA was extracted from PBMCs in TRIzol. The diagnosis of Graves' disease was made according to American Thyroid Association guidelines. Recruitment of patients was carried out at an endocrinology department in Xi'an, China. Each patient gave around 9 milliliters of peripheral blood, collected in an EDTA anticoagulant tube. Ficoll Paque Plus density gradient separation was used to isolate PBMCs, and no additional T cell sorting was done. An Agilent 2100 Bioanalyzer and agarose gel were used to check RNA quality, and a NanoDrop 2000 was used to measure RNA concentration. This sample stems from a study of regulatory T cells in long-lasting Graves disease (dated by TCRdb to the early 2020s). For the study in its entirety: Antithyroid drugs had been taken for less than 3 months by newly diagnosed Graves' disease patients. Patients with persistent Graves' disease were compared with patients with newly diagnosed Graves' disease using TCR sequencing and RNA sequencing of peripheral blood. The study was registered as a clinical trial and conducted in China. A total of approximately 35 samples underwent TCR sequencing: roughly 13 from persistent and roughly 20 from newly diagnosed Graves' disease patients.

Study-wide conclusions, independent of this receptor: As a limitation, the authors acknowledged that the small sample size may reduce accuracy. TRBV28, TRBJ1-2 and TRBJ2-5 were preferentially used in persistent disease, while TRBV20-1 and TRBJ2-1 were favored in newly diagnosed disease. The study examined only peripheral blood because the primary lesion, thyroid tissue, could not be accessed. Sequencing and analysis were limited to the TCR beta chain. Persistent Graves' disease patients showed lower TCR Shannon entropy and fewer highly expanded clones than newly diagnosed patients, suggesting clonal expansion. Persistent patients shared more public clonotypes among themselves (around 2,800) than newly diagnosed patients did (more than 950).

Spanning cysteine to phenylalanine, the CDR3 consists of 20 amino acids. The read is trimmed to its CDR3 DNA, 60 bases read in frame from base 1. From V the trimming removes 2 bases and from J it removes 3 bases, while the gene matches leave 18 bases of the junction unaccounted for. Reading the germline V gene gives CDR1 LGHNT and CDR2 FRNRAP. The input for sequencing was peripheral blood mononuclear cells (PBMCs), taken at new diagnosis, from a patient treated with antithyroid drugs. The rearrangement joined TRBV12-5 to TRBJ2-3; 9 junctional bases match TRBD2. The receptor was derived from a female donor with Graves disease. This receptor has the CDR3 CASGLRGRLAGYGLTDTQYF. In nucleotide form, the sequence is TGTGCTAGTGGTTTGAGGGGGCGGCTAGCGGGATACGGTCTGACAGATACGCAGTATTTT. The full variable domain, completed from the reference TRBV12-5 and TRBJ2-3 proteins outside the CDR3, reads DARVTQTPRHKVTEMGQEVTMRCQPILGHNTVFWYRQTMMQGLELLAYFRNRAPLDDSGMPKDRFSAEMPDATLATLKIQPSEPRDSAVYFCASGLRGRLAGYGLTDTQYFGPGTRLTVL.